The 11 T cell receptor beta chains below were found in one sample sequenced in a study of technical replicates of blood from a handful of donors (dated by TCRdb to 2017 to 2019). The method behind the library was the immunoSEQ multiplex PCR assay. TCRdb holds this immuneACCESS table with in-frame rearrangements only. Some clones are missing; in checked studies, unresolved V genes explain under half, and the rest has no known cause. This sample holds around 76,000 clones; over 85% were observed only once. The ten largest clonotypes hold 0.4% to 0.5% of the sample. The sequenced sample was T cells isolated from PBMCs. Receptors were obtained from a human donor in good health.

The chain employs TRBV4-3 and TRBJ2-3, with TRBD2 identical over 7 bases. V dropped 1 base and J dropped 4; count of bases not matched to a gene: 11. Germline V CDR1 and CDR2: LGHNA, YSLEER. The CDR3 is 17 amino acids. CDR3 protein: CASSQGPRGGEADTQYF. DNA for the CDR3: TGCGCCAGCAGCCAAGGCCCTCGGGGAGGGGAAGCAGATACGCAGTATTTT.

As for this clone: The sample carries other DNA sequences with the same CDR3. CDR3 amino acids: CASSVGGDTEAFF. Here the CDR3 DNA reads TGTGCCAGCAGCGTAGGGGGGGACACTGAAGCTTTCTTT. This chain links TRBV9 with TRBJ1-1; possibly TRBD1 for D (5 bases). The germline V and J ends were trimmed by 0 bases and 3 bases, with 6 bases remaining between them. This CDR3 comprises 13 residues. Per germline, CDR1 SGDLS and CDR2 YYNGEE.

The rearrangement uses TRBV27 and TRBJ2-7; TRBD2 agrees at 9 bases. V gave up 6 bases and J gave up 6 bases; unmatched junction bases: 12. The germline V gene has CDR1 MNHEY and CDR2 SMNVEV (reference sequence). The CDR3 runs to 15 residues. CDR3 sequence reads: CASRLGLAGDFEQYF. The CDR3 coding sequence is TGTGCCAGCAGATTGGGCTTAGCGGGAGATTTCGAGCAGTACTTC.

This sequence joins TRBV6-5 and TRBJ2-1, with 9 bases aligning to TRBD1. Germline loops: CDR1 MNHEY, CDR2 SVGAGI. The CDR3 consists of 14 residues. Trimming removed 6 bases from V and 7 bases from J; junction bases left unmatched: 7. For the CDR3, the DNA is TGTGCCAGCAGCACAGGGGGCCGTTATAATGAGCAGTTCTTC. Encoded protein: CASSTGGRYNEQFF.

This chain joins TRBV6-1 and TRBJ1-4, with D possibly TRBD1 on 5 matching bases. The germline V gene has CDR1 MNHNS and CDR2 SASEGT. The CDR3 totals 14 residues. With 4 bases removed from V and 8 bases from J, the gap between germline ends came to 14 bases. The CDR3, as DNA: TGTGCCAGCAGTGCCCAGGTGGACACGGAAAAACTGTTTTTT. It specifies CASSAQVDTEKLFF.

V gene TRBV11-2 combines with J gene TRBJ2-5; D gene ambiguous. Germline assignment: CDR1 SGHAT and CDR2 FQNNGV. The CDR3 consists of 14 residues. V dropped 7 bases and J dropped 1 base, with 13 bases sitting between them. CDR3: CASTWSGLQETQYF. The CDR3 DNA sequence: TGTGCCAGCACCTGGAGTGGCCTCCAAGAGACCCAGTACTTC.

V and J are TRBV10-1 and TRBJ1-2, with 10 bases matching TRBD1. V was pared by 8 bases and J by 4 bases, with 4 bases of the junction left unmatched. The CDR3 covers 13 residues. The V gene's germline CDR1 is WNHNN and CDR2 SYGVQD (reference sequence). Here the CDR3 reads CASGDRGCYGYTF. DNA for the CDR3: TGCGCCAGCGGGGACAGGGGATGCTATGGCTACACCTTC.

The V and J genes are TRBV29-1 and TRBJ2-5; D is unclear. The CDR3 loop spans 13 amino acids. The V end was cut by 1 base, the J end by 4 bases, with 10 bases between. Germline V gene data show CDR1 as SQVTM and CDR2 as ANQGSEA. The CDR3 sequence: CSVEGRLTETQYF. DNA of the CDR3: TGCAGCGTTGAAGGCAGGCTCACAGAGACCCAGTACTTC.

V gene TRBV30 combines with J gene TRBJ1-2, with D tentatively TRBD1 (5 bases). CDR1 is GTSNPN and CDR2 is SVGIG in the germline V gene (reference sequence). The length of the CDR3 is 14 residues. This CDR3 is CAELGTGQNYGYTF. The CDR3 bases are TGTGCTGAACTGGGTACAGGTCAAAACTATGGCTACACCTTC.

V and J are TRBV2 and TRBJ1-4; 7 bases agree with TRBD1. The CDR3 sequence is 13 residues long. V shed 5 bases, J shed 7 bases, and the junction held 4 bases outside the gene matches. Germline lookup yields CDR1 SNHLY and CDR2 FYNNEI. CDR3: CASSRNRGEKLFF. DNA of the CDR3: TGTGCCAGCAGTAGGAACAGGGGTGAAAAACTGTTTTTT.

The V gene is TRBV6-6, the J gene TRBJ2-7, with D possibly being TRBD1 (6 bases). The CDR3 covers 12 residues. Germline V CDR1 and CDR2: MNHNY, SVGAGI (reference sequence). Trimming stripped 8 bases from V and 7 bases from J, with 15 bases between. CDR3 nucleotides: TGTGCCAGCGGACAGCCGGCCATGGAGCAGTACTTC. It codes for CASGQPAMEQYF.